The 6 T cell receptor beta chains below were found in one sample sequenced in a study of shared clonotypes between healthy human individuals. TCRdb's copy holds only in-frame clones and misses some; the assay was immunoSEQ multiplex PCR. Among 2 million to 2.5 million clones listed, more than 80% were seen once. The sample was naive CD4+ T cells from PBMCs. Subset given: CD45RA+ positively selected. These receptors originate from a man aged 18-30 years in good health. Some clones in this sample may be carry-over from other donors' samples.

This clone showed up just a few times. This chain links TRBV7-9 with TRBJ1-2, with 9 bases lining up with TRBD1. Germline CDR1 is SEHNR and CDR2 is FQNEAQ (reference sequence). Trimming cost V 5 bases and J 6 bases; bases outside gene matches: 7. This CDR3 region has 14 residues. The CDR3 bases are TGTGCCAGCAGCCTAACAGGGGGCGCCGATGGCTACACCTTC. Encoded protein: CASSLTGGADGYTF.

The chain uses TRBV5-1 and TRBJ2-7; D remains unclear. Trimming pared 2 bases from V and 4 bases from J, leaving 13 bases between. The CDR3 consists of 14 residues. Per germline, CDR1 SGHRS and CDR2 YFSETQ. CDR3 in DNA: TGCGCCAGCAGCTTACCTACTAACGGGTACGAGCAGTACTTC. Translating gives CASSLPTNGYEQYF.

This chain connects TRBV11-1 to TRBJ1-3; D call uncertain. This CDR3 region has 15 residues. V was clipped by 5 bases and J by 2 bases, with 13 bases between them. Per the germline V gene, CDR1 is SGHAT and CDR2 is FQDESV (reference sequence). CDR3 nucleotides: TGTGCCAGCAGCCACGGGGTGCAAACTGGAAACACCATATATTTT. Translating gives CASSHGVQTGNTIYF. Looking up the rest from reference TRBV11-1 and TRBJ1-3 gives the full variable domain: EAEVAQSPRYKITEKSQAVAFWCDPISGHATLYWYRQILGQGPELLVQFQDESVVDDSQLPKDRFSAERLKGVDSTLKIQPAELGDSAMYLCASSHGVQTGNTIYFGEGSWLTVV.

The chain couples TRBV21-1 to TRBJ2-5; TRBD1 is taken as the D call from the table, unchecked against the DNA. TRBV21-1 is a pseudogene. The CDR3 is made up of 14 amino acids. The CDR3 region has the DNA TGTGCCAGCAGCTCTTACAGGATTCAAGAGACCCAGTACTTC. It encodes CASSSYRIQETQYF.

The V gene is TRBV7-2, the J gene TRBJ2-1; 14 bases match TRBD2. The CDR3 runs to 16 residues. Trimming cost V 8 bases and J 10 bases; bases outside gene matches: 13. From germline, CDR1 is SGHTA and CDR2 FQGNSA. The DNA of the CDR3 is TGTGCCAGCCGACTTCCGGGACTAGCGGGAGTTCGCGAGCAGTTCTTC. It codes for CASRLPGLAGVREQFF.

The CDR3 protein is CASSTPGQGSHEQYF. In DNA, the CDR3 is TGTGCCAGCAGCACACCGGGACAGGGGTCCCACGAGCAGTACTTC. J is TRBJ2-7 and V is TRBV28, with TRBD1 identical over 10 bases. J gave up 5 bases and V 6 bases, and 10 bases lay outside the gene matches. Germline values: CDR1 MDHEN, CDR2 SYDVKM. This CDR3 has 15 residues. The variable domain in full, completed from reference TRBV28 and TRBJ2-7, reads DVKVTQSSRYLVKRTGEKVFLECVQDMDHENMFWYRQDPGLGLRLIYFSYDVKMKEKGDIPEGYSVSREKKERFSLILESASTNQTSMYLCASSTPGQGSHEQYFGPGTRLTVT.